This TCR beta chain was identified in a study of shared clonotypes between healthy human individuals. Profiling relied on immunoSEQ multiplex PCR, and the TCRdb table lists in-frame clones only, not all of them. The sample shows about 1 million clones, roughly 75% of them seen only once. The trim removed 8 bases at V and 0 bases at J, leaving 14 bases unmatched. The CDR3 is made up of 18 amino acids. CDR1 is WSHSY and CDR2 is SAAADI in the germline V gene. The material sequenced was memory CD4+ T cells sorted from blood. Subset noted: CD45RA-negative fraction. This sequence was found in a young man in good health. The rearrangement joins TRBV10-2 to TRBJ2-3; 10 bases line up with TRBD2. The CDR3 DNA reads TGCGCCAGCGCAGACCTAGCGGGAGTTCCCATTAGCACAGATACGCAGTATTTT. It translates to CASADLAGVPISTDTQYF.